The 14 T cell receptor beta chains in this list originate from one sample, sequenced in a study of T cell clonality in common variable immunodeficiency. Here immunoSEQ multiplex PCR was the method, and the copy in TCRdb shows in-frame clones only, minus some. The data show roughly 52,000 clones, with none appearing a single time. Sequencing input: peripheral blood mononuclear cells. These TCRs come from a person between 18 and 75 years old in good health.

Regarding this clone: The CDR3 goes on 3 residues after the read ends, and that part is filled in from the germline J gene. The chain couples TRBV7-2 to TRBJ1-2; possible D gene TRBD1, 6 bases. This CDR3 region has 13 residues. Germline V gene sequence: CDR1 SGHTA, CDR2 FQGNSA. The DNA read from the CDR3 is TGTGCCAGCTCCGGGGGGGGGCGATACGAC. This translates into CASSGGGRYD. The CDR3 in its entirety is CASSGGGRYDYTF.

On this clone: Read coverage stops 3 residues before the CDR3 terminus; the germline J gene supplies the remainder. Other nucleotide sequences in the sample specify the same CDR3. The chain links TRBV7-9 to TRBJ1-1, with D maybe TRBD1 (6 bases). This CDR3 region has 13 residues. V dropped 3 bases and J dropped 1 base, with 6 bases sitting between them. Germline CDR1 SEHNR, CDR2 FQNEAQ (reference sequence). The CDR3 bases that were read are TGTGCCAGCAGCTTGACAGGGAACACTGAA. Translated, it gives CASSLTGNTE. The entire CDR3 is CASSLTGNTEAFF.

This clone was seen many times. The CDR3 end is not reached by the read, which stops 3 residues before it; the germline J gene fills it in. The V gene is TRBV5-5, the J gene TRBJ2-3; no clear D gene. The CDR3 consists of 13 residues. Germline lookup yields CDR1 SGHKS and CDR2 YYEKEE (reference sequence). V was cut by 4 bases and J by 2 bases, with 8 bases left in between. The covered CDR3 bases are TGTGCCAGCAGCCGACAAAACACAGATACG. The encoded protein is CASSRQNTDT. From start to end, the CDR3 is CASSRQNTDTQYF.

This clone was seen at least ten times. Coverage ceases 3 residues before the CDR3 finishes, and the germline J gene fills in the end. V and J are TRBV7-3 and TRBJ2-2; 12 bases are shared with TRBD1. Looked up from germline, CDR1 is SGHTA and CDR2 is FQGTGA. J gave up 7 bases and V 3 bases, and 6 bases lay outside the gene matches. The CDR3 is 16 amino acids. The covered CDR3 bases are TGTGCCAGCAGCTTCATCGGGACAGGGGGCGTCGGGGAG. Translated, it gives CASSFIGTGGVGE. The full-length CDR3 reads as CASSFIGTGGVGELFF.

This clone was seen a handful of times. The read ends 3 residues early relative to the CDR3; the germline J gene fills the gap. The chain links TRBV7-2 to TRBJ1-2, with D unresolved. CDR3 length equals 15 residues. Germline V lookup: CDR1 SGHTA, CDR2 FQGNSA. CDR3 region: CASSLGYSSYNDYTF. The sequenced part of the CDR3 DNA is TGTGCCAGCAGCTTAGGTTATAGCTCCTACAATGAC.

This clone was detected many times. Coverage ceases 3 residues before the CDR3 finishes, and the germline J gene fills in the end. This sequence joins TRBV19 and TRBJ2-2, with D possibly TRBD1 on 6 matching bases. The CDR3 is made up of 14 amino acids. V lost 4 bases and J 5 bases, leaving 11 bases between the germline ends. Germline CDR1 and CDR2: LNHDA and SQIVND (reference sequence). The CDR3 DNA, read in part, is TGTGCCAGTAGTAGATCACAGGGTACCGGGGAG. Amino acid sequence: CASSRSQGTGE. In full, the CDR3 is CASSRSQGTGELFF.

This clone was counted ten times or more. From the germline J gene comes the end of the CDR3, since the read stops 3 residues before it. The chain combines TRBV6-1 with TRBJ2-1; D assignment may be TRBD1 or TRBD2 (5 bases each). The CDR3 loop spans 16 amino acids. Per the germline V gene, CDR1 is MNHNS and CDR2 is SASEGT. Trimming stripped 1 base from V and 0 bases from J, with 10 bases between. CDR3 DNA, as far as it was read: TGTGCCAGCAGTGAAGTAGCAGGGAGCTCCTACAATGAG. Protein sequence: CASSEVAGSSYNE. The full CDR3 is CASSEVAGSSYNEQFF.

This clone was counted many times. The CDR3 DNA, read in part, is TGTGCCAGCAGCTTAGGAACTAGCGGGAGGGCCTCCTACAATGAG. As protein: CASSLGTSGRASYNE. In full, the CDR3 reads CASSLGTSGRASYNEQFF. The chain combines TRBV7-8 with TRBJ2-1; 13 bases fit TRBD2. The CDR3 end falls 3 residues outside the read, so it is completed with the germline J gene. This CDR3 has 18 amino acids. After removal of 1 base from V and 0 bases from J, the junction contained 3 bases not matched to a gene. Germline V gene data show CDR1 as SGHVS and CDR2 as FQNEAQ. Based on the CDR3 plus reference TRBV7-8 and TRBJ2-1, the full variable domain is GAGVSQSPRYKVAKRGQDVALRCDPISGHVSLFWYQQALGQGPEFLTYFQNEAQLDKSGLPSDRFFAERPEGSVSTLKIQRTQQEDSAVYLCASSLGTSGRASYNEQFFGPGTRLTVL.

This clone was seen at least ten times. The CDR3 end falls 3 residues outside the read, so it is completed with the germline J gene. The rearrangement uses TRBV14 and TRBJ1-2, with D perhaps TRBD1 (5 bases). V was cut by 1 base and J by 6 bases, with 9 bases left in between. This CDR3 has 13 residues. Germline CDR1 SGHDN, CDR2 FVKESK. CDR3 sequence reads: CASSQVRGDGYTF. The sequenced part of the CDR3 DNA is TGTGCCAGCAGCCAAGTTCGAGGGGATGGC.

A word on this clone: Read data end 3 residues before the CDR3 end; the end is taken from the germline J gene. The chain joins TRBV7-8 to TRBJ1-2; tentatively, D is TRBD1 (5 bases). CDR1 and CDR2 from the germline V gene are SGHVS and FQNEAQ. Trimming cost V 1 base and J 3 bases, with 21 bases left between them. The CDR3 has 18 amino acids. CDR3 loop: CASSLGGDQGAVYYGYTF. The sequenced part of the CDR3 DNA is TGTGCCAGCAGCTTAGGTGGGGATCAAGGGGCGGTTTACTATGGC.

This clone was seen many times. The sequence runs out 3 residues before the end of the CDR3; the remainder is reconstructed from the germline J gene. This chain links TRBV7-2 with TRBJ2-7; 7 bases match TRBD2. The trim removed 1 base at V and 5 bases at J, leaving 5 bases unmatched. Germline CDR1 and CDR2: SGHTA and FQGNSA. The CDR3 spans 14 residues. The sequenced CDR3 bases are TGTGCCAGCAGCTTAGGCGGGAGATTTGACGAG. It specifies CASSLGGRFDE. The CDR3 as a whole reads CASSLGGRFDEQYF.

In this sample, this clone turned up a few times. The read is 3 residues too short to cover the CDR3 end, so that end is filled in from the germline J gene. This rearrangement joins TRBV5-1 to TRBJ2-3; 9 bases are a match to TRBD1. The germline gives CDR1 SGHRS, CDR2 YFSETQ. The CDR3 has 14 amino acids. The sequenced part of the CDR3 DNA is TGCGCCAGCAGCGAGGGGACAGGGAATCAGCCG. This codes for CASSEGTGNQP. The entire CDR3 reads CASSEGTGNQPQYF.

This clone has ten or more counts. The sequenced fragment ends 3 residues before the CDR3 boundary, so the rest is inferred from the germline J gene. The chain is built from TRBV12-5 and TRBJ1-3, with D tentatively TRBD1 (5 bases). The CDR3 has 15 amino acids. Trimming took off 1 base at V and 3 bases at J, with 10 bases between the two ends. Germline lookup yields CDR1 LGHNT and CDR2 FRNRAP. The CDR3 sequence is CASGLDGGIGNTIYF. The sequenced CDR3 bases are TGTGCTAGTGGTTTGGACGGGGGGATTGGAAACACC. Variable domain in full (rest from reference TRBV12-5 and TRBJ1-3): DARVTQTPRHKVTEMGQEVTMRCQPILGHNTVFWYRQTMMQGLELLAYFRNRAPLDDSGMPKDRFSAEMPDATLATLKIQPSEPRDSAVYFCASGLDGGIGNTIYFGEGSWLTVV.

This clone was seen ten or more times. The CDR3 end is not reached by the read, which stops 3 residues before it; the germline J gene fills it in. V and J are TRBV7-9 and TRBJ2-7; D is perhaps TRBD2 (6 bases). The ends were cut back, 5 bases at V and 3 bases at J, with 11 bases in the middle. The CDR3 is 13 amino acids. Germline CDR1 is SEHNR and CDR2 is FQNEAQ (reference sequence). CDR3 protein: CASSPSGDYEQYF. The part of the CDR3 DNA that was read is TGTGCCAGCAGCCCATCGGGGGACTACGAG.